The rows below give T cell receptor beta chains drawn from one sample of a study of T cells after posttransplantation cyclophosphamide. Clones were sequenced by immunoSEQ multiplex PCR, and TCRdb holds only the in-frame ones, with some missing. The repertoire shows about 37,000 clones, none seen only once; the top ten take about 6.2%. Source material: PBMCs. The source is a man between 25 and 39 years old in good health and a related stem cell transplant donor. Each CDR3 is given with its conserved first and last residue. D genes are given only for firm matches. Not every row has a clone size; where given, it reads once, few, many or a size class.

J,size,D,V,CDR3,DNA
TRBJ1-1,many,NA,TRBV9,CASSVEGGRGTEAFF,TGTGCCAGCAGCGTAGAGGGGGGGCGCGGGACTGAAGCTTTCTTT
TRBJ1-6,many,NA,TRBV12-3/TRBV12-4,CASSLRAGHSPLHF,TGTGCCAGCAGTTTAAGGGCAGGGCATTCACCCCTCCACTTT
TRBJ2-7,many,NA,TRBV4-1,CASSFDRLYEQYF,TGCGCCAGCAGTTTTGACAGGCTCTACGAGCAGTACTTC
TRBJ2-1,many,TRBD1,TRBV24-1,CATSDLRSGTGDNEQFF,TGTGCCACCAGTGATTTGCGATCCGGGACAGGGGACAATGAGCAGTTCTTC
TRBJ2-7,many,TRBD1,TRBV7-7,CASSMGQGAEQYF,TGTGCCAGCAGCATGGGACAGGGCGCCGAGCAGTACTTC
TRBJ1-3,NA,TRBD1,TRBV9,CASSAPDRGGSAIYF,TGTGCCAGCAGCGCACCGGACAGGGGTGGTTCGGCCATATATTTT
TRBJ2-6,many,NA,TRBV11-2,CASSLDQRQLPASGANVLTF,TGTGCCAGCAGCTTAGATCAGAGACAGTTACCTGCCTCTGGGGCCAACGTCCTGACTTTC
TRBJ2-6,NA,TRBD1,TRBV12-3/TRBV12-4,CASSPGTGRPGANVLTF,TGTGCCAGCAGTCCGGGGACAGGGAGGCCTGGGGCCAACGTCCTGACTTTC
TRBJ2-7,many,NA,TRBV28,CASSIGGSEQYF,TGTGCCAGCAGTATAGGCGGGTCCGAGCAGTACTTC
TRBJ1-1,many,NA,TRBV7-9,CASSSRGTGNTEAFF,TGTGCCAGCAGCTCAAGGGGGACGGGAAACACTGAAGCTTTCTTT
TRBJ2-1,many,NA,TRBV11-2,CASSKRTSYNEQFF,TGTGCCAGCAGTAAAAGGACTTCCTACAATGAGCAGTTCTTC
TRBJ1-3,few,NA,TRBV9,CASSVLPGRLSNTIYF,TGTGCCAGCAGCGTATTGCCAGGGAGGCTATCGAACACCATATATTTT
TRBJ2-1,many,TRBD2,TRBV14,CASSRGLAGGRDQFF,TGTGCCAGCAGCCGAGGACTAGCGGGGGGGCGAGACCAGTTCTTC
TRBJ2-1,many,NA,TRBV18,CASSPRVGAGSDEQFF,TGTGCCAGCTCACCCCGAGTGGGGGCTGGGAGCGATGAGCAGTTCTTC
TRBJ2-5,NA,TRBD1,TRBV7-2,CASSPHRGETQYF,TGTGCCAGCAGCCCCCACAGGGGAGAGACCCAGTACTTC
TRBJ2-7,few,NA,TRBV19,CASSIGGAAEQYF,TGTGCCAGTAGTATAGGCGGGGCTGCTGAGCAGTACTTC
TRBJ2-1,many,TRBD1,TRBV11-1,CASSSDREEDEQFF,TGTGCCAGCAGCTCGGACAGGGAAGAGGATGAGCAGTTCTTC
TRBJ2-1,many,TRBD1,TRBV24-1,CATSDSGGTNEQFF,TGTGCCACCAGTGATTCAGGGGGAACCAATGAGCAGTTCTTC
TRBJ2-3,few,NA,TRBV11-3,CASSLGAGNGDTQYF,TGTGCCAGCAGCTTAGGGGCAGGGAACGGGGATACGCAGTATTTT
TRBJ2-1,many,NA,TRBV18,CASSLSVSYNEQFF,TGTGCCAGCTCACTTTCAGTCTCCTACAATGAGCAGTTCTTC
TRBJ2-5,many,NA,TRBV13,CASSQGVAKGETQYF,TGTGCCAGCAGCCAAGGGGTAGCAAAAGGAGAGACCCAGTACTTC
TRBJ1-1,many,NA,TRBV16,CASSQPSGPDTEAFF,TGTGCCAGCAGCCAACCGTCTGGCCCCGACACTGAAGCTTTCTTT
TRBJ2-7,many,TRBD1,TRBV6-2/TRBV6-3,CASSSGTGGSYEQYF,TGTGCCAGCAGTTCCGGGACAGGGGGCTCCTACGAGCAGTACTTC
TRBJ1-1,many,TRBD1,TRBV7-9,CASRRDRGRTEAFF,TGTGCCAGCAGGCGGGACAGGGGGAGAACTGAAGCTTTCTTT
TRBJ1-2,few,NA,TRBV7-8,CASSSGKGYGYTF,TGTGCCAGCAGTTCAGGGAAAGGTTATGGCTACACCTTC
TRBJ1-1,many,TRBD1,TRBV5-1,CASSPQTGPEAFF,TGCGCCAGCAGCCCACAGACAGGGCCTGAAGCTTTCTTT
TRBJ1-2,many,NA,TRBV19,CASSIDRGDYGYTF,TGTGCCAGTAGTATAGACAGAGGGGACTATGGCTACACCTTC
TRBJ1-1,few,NA,TRBV6-5,CASSAPGYEAFF,TGTGCCAGCAGTGCGCCGGGTTATGAAGCTTTCTTT
TRBJ2-5,few,NA,TRBV6-5,CASSYSTGRQETQYF,TGTGCCAGCAGTTACTCCACAGGGCGGCAAGAGACCCAGTACTTC